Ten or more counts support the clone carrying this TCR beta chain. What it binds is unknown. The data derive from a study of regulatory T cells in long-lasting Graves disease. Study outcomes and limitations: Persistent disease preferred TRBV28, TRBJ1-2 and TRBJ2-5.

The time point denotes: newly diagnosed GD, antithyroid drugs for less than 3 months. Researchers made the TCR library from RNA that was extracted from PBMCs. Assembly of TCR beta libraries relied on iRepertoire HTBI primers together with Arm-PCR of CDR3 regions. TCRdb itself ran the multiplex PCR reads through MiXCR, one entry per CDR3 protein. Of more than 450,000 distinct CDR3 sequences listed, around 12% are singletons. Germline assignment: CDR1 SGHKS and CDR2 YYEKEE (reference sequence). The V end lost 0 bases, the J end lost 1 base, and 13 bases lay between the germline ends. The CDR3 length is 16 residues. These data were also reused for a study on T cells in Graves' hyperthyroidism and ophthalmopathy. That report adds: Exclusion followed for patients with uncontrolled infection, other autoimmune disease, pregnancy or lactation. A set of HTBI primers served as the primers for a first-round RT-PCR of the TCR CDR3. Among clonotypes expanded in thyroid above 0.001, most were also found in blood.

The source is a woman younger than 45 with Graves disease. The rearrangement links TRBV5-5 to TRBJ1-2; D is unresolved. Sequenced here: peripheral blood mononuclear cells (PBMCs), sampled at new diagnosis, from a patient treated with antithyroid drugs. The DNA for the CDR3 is TGTGCCAGCAGCTTGGCCGGGGAGTTAGTTAACTATGGCTACACCTTC. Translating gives CASSLAGELVNYGYTF.